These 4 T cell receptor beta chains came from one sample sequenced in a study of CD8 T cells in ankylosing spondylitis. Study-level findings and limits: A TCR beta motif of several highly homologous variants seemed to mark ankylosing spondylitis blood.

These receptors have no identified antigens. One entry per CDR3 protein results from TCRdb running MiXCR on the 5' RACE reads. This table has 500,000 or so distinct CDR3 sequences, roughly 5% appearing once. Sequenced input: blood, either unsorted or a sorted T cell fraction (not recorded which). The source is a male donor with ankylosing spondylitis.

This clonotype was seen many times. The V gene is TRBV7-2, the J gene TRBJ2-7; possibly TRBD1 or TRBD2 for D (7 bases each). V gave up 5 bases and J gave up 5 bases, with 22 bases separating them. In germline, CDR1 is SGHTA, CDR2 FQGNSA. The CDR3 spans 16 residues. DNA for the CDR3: TGTGCCAGCAGCAAACGCGGGGCAGGGGGGGCCCACGAGCAGTACTTC. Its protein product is CASSKRGAGGAHEQYF.

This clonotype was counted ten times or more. The CDR3 reads CATSRGTKSADTQYF. CDR3 in DNA: TGTGCCACCAGCAGGGGGACAAAATCCGCGGATACGCAGTATTTT. The V and J genes are TRBV15 and TRBJ2-3, with a tentative D call TRBD1 (6 bases). Per germline, CDR1 LNHNV and CDR2 YYDKDF (reference sequence). CDR3 length equals 15 residues. The V and J ends lost 3 bases and 6 bases respectively, with 16 bases between them.

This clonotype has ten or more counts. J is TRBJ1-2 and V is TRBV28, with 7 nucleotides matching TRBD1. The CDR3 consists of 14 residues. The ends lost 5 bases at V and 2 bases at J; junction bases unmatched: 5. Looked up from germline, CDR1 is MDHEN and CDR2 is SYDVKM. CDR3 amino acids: CASSTPGQNYGYTF. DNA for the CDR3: TGTGCCAGCAGTACCCCGGGACAGAACTATGGCTACACCTTC.

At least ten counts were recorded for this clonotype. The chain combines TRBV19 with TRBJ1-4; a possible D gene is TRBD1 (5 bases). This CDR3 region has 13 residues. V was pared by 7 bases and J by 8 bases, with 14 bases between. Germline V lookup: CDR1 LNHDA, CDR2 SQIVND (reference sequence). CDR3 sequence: CASMERGGEKLFF. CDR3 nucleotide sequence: TGTGCCAGTATGGAAAGGGGTGGCGAAAAACTGTTTTTT.